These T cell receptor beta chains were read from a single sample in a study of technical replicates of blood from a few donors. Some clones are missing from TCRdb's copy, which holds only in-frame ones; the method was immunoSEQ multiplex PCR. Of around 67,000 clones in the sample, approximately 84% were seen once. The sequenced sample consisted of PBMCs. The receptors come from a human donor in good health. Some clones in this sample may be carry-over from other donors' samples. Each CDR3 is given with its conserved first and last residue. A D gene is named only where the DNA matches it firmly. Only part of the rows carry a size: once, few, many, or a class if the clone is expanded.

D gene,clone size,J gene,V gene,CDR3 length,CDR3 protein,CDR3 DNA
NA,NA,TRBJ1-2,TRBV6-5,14,CASRTLSGNYGYTF,TGTGCCAGCAGGACCCTCTCCGGGAACTATGGCTACACCTTC
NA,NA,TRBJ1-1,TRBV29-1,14,CSVTIQGTNTEAFF,TGCAGCGTGACGATCCAGGGAACGAACACTGAAGCTTTCTTT
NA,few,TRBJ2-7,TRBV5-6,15,CASSLAVRPADEQYF,TGTGCCAGCAGCTTGGCCGTCAGACCCGCGGACGAGCAGTACTTC
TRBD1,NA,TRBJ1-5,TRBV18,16,CASSLFGQESNQPQHF,TGTGCCAGCTCCCTATTCGGACAGGAGAGCAATCAGCCCCAGCATTTT
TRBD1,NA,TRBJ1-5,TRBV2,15,CASREGGQGGQPQHF,TGTGCCAGCAGGGAAGGGGGACAGGGTGGCCAGCCCCAGCATTTT
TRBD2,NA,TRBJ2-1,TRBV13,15,CASSSWTSGRGEQFF,TGTGCCAGCAGCTCGTGGACTAGCGGGAGGGGGGAGCAGTTCTTC
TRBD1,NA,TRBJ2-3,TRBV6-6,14,CASVDRVSTDTQYF,TGTGCCAGCGTAGACAGGGTGAGCACAGATACGCAGTATTTT
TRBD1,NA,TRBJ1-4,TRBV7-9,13,CASSMGQGQKLFF,TGTGCCAGCAGCATGGGACAGGGCCAAAAACTGTTTTTT
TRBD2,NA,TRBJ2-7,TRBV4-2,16,CASSQDQTSGSYEQYF,TGTGCCAGCAGCCAAGATCAAACTAGCGGGTCTTACGAGCAGTACTTC
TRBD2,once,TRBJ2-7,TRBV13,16,CASSATTSGSAYEQYF,TGTGCCAGCAGCGCAACGACTAGCGGGAGCGCCTACGAGCAGTACTTC
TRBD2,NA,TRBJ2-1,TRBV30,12,CAWNVGRVGQFF,TGTGCCTGGAATGTCGGGAGGGTTGGGCAGTTCTTC
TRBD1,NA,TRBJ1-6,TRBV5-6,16,CASSLFRDRGNSPLHF,TGTGCCAGCAGCTTGTTTCGTGACAGGGGTAATTCACCCCTCCACTTT
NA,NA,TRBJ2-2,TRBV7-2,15,CASSLVRISTGELFF,TGTGCCAGCAGCTTAGTACGTATTAGCACCGGGGAGCTGTTTTTT
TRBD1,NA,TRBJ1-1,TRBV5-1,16,CASSLPPGGRGTEAFF,TGCGCCAGCAGCTTGCCCCCAGGGGGCAGGGGCACTGAAGCTTTCTTT
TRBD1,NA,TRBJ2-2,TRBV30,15,CAWSRGQANTGELFF,TGTGCCTGGAGTAGAGGACAGGCGAACACCGGGGAGCTGTTTTTT
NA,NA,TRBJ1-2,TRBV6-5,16,CASSYGRQPTNYGYTF,TGTGCCAGCAGTTACGGGCGCCAGCCTACTAACTATGGCTACACCTTC
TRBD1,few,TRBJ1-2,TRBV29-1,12,CSVTGQGNGYTF,TGCAGCGTGACCGGACAGGGTAATGGCTACACCTTC